This record looks at one TCR beta chain sequence and its context. The target of this receptor is not known. The record has no base qualities; no much larger clone is one base away. The immunoSEQ Assay, a bias-controlled multiplex PCR, was used to amplify TCRbeta CDR3 regions from genomic DNA. As for the authors' bioinformatics: Within the assay, amplification of reference gene primers was used to estimate how many nucleated cells each sample contained. To quantify the absolute abundance of each unique TCRbeta CDR3 rearrangement, sequence reads were collapsed and filtered. Productive Simpson clonality was computed per sample as the square root of Simpson's diversity index over productive rearrangements. Entries here come from immuneACCESS through TCRdb and include only in-frame sequences with V and J called. Some clones fail to appear in such tables; in the studies checked, an unresolved V gene covers under half of the shortfall, and the cause of the remainder is unknown. Clone size and V and J calls were adopted from that table, with D and trimming inferred from the DNA. Counted in this sample were 150,000 to 200,000 clones; approximately 80% of them appeared once. Of the sample, 22% falls within the top ten clones.

V gives up 7 bases and J gives up 2 bases, and the segment between their germline ends measures 11 bases. CDR1 SNHLY and CDR2 FYNNEI were looked up in the germline V gene. The CDR3 contains 13 residues, cysteine and phenylalanine counted. CDR3 DNA only is kept here, 39 bases in frame from base 1. The collaborating institutions used their own protocols to collect whole blood in K2EDTA tubes. For TCRbeta analysis, collaborators shipped samples in one of three forms: frozen whole blood, isolated PBMCs, or DNA extracted from either of those sample types. The data derive from a study of blood T cell repertoires in COVID-19 (dated by TCRdb to about 2020). Regarding the complete study: Samples covering the acute and convalescent phases of COVID-19 were provided by collaborators in the United States, Italy and Spain. The prospective study material was composed of cDNA or gDNA derived from T cells, B-cell-depleted T cells, or PBMCs. The dataset comprised deeply sampled blood TCRbeta repertoires from subjects exposed to, actively infected with, or recovered from COVID-19. The repertoires were released in a freely available public database intended as a resource for research on the immune response to SARS-CoV-2. Samples were obtained from the ongoing ImmuneRACE study (first 160 participants) and from 1,200 or so subjects provided by 6 global collaborators. Sample metadata almost always included a de-identified subject ID, COVID-19 status, age in years and sex. Where available, HLA class I and class II types were taken from metadata supplied by the sample provider and were not determined by assay-based typing. Broad study findings and their caveats: The quantity of clinical and demographic metadata differed by source and by participant and was supplied without curation.

The rearranged segments are TRBV2 and TRBJ1-1; possibly the D gene is TRBD1, per 6 matching bases. Sequencing was done on a sample of peripheral blood. The sequence was obtained from an elderly woman with acute or convalescent COVID-19. The CDR3 protein: CASKKGGNTEAFF. The DNA sequence follows: TGTGCCAGCAAAAAAGGGGGAAACACTGAAGCTTTCTTT.